This is a list of T cell receptor beta chains from one sample in a study of T cell responses to AZD1222 COVID-19 vaccine. Some clones are missing from TCRdb's copy, which holds only in-frame ones; the method was immunoSEQ multiplex PCR. The table shows roughly 95,000 clones, with 92% occurring only once. The input for sequencing was peripheral blood, taken 28 days after the second AZD1222 dose. The receptors were gathered from an adult who received the AZD1222 COVID-19 vaccine. Both conserved end residues are part of each CDR3. A D gene is named only where the DNA matches it firmly. For some rows the clone size is stated as once, few or many, or as a class when expanded; others skip it.

j_gene: TRBJ2-3
v_gene: TRBV7-7
d_gene: NA
abundance: once
CDR3nt: TGTGCCAGCAGCCCAGGAGGGTCAGATACGCAGTATTTT
CDR3aa: CASSPGGSDTQYF

j_gene: TRBJ1-2
v_gene: TRBV11-3
d_gene: NA
abundance: NA
CDR3nt: TGTGCCAGCAGCTCGGGACGGGCAGGGGCGTATAACTATGGCTACACCTTC
CDR3aa: CASSSGRAGAYNYGYTF

j_gene: TRBJ1-5
v_gene: TRBV4-2
d_gene: TRBD1
abundance: few
CDR3nt: TGTGCCAGCAGCCAAGCTTGGGACAGGGAAGGTCAGCCCCAGCATTTT
CDR3aa: CASSQAWDREGQPQHF

j_gene: TRBJ2-3
v_gene: TRBV6-5
d_gene: TRBD1
abundance: NA
CDR3nt: TGTGCCAGCAGGGTGGGCAGGGGGCTTGGAGATACGCAGTATTTT
CDR3aa: CASRVGRGLGDTQYF

j_gene: TRBJ2-1
v_gene: TRBV9
d_gene: TRBD2
abundance: NA
CDR3nt: TGTGCCAGCAGCGTAGCATCCCTAGCGGGGGCTATAGGGAATGAGCAGTTCTTC
CDR3aa: CASSVASLAGAIGNEQFF

j_gene: TRBJ1-2
v_gene: TRBV11-2
d_gene: NA
abundance: NA
CDR3nt: TGTGCCAGCAGCTTAACGGGGATGAACTATGGCTACACCTTC
CDR3aa: CASSLTGMNYGYTF

j_gene: TRBJ2-7
v_gene: TRBV7-2
d_gene: TRBD2
abundance: NA
CDR3nt: TGTGCCAGCAGCTTAGATCCTAGCGGCTCCTACGAGCAGTACTTC
CDR3aa: CASSLDPSGSYEQYF

j_gene: TRBJ2-3
v_gene: TRBV24-1
d_gene: TRBD2
abundance: NA
CDR3nt: TGTGCCACCAGTCCAGCGGGGGGGCGCACAGATACGCAGTATTTT
CDR3aa: CATSPAGGRTDTQYF

j_gene: TRBJ1-4
v_gene: TRBV28
d_gene: NA
abundance: NA
CDR3nt: TGTGCCAGTTCCCTCCACAGGAGAAATGAAAAACTGTTTTTT
CDR3aa: CASSLHRRNEKLFF

j_gene: TRBJ1-2
v_gene: TRBV6-5
d_gene: TRBD1
abundance: once
CDR3nt: TGTGCCAGCAGTCCGCTGGGACAGGGATATGGCTACACCTTC
CDR3aa: CASSPLGQGYGYTF

j_gene: TRBJ1-1
v_gene: TRBV7-3
d_gene: NA
abundance: NA
CDR3nt: TGTGCCAGCAGCTTCCGAACAAGTACTGAAGCTTTCTTT
CDR3aa: CASSFRTSTEAFF

j_gene: TRBJ2-1
v_gene: TRBV30
d_gene: TRBD2
abundance: NA
CDR3nt: TGTGCCTCCCATCGACGGGGGGGCAAGAATGAGCAGTTCTTC
CDR3aa: CASHRRGGKNEQFF

j_gene: TRBJ1-1
v_gene: TRBV28
d_gene: TRBD1
abundance: NA
CDR3nt: TGTGCCAGCAGTACGGGACAGATGAACACTGAAGCTTTCTTT
CDR3aa: CASSTGQMNTEAFF

j_gene: TRBJ1-4
v_gene: TRBV27
d_gene: NA
abundance: NA
CDR3nt: TGTGCCAGCAGTTTGGGGCGTCCCTTTGAAAAACTGTTTTTT
CDR3aa: CASSLGRPFEKLFF

j_gene: TRBJ2-7
v_gene: TRBV14
d_gene: NA
abundance: NA
CDR3nt: TGTGCCAGCAGCCCCGGGGGGCTCTCTTCCTACGAGCAGTACTTC
CDR3aa: CASSPGGLSSYEQYF

j_gene: TRBJ1-6
v_gene: TRBV7-2
d_gene: NA
abundance: NA
CDR3nt: TGTGCCAGCAGCTTAGGGCCAGGGCAATCTTCACCCCTCCACTTT
CDR3aa: CASSLGPGQSSPLHF

j_gene: TRBJ2-3
v_gene: TRBV2
d_gene: NA
abundance: NA
CDR3nt: TGTGCCAGCAGTGACGACACAGATACGCAGTATTTT
CDR3aa: CASSDDTDTQYF

j_gene: TRBJ1-1
v_gene: TRBV4-3
d_gene: NA
abundance: NA
CDR3nt: TGCGCCAGCAGCCAAGATCTCACGGGGAACACTGAAGCTTTCTTT
CDR3aa: CASSQDLTGNTEAFF

j_gene: TRBJ1-1
v_gene: TRBV30
d_gene: NA
abundance: NA
CDR3nt: TGTGCCTGGAGTGCCCGAGGGGAAGCTTTCTTT
CDR3aa: CAWSARGEAFF

j_gene: TRBJ2-5
v_gene: TRBV6-5
d_gene: NA
abundance: NA
CDR3nt: TGTGCCAGCAGTTACTCGGCTCACCAGTACTTC
CDR3aa: CASSYSAHQYF

j_gene: TRBJ1-1
v_gene: TRBV5-4
d_gene: NA
abundance: once
CDR3nt: TGTGCCAGCAACAATGGGGCTCTGGAAGCTTTCTTT
CDR3aa: CASNNGALEAFF

j_gene: TRBJ1-2
v_gene: TRBV5-5
d_gene: NA
abundance: NA
CDR3nt: TGTGCCAGCAGCTTGGAGGCCACGAACTATGGCTACACCTTC
CDR3aa: CASSLEATNYGYTF

j_gene: TRBJ2-7
v_gene: TRBV7-3
d_gene: TRBD2
abundance: NA
CDR3nt: TGTGCCAGCAGCTTAACAAACCTGACGACCCCCGGGACTAGCCCCCCCTACGAGCAGTACTTC
CDR3aa: CASSLTNLTTPGTSPPYEQYF

j_gene: TRBJ2-1
v_gene: TRBV2
d_gene: TRBD2
abundance: NA
CDR3nt: TGTGCCAGCGGGGAGGGGAATGAGCAGTTCTTC
CDR3aa: CASGEGNEQFF

j_gene: TRBJ2-3
v_gene: TRBV5-4
d_gene: TRBD1
abundance: once
CDR3nt: TGTGCCAGCAGCTCCCAGACAGGGGGCTCGGATACGCAGTATTTT
CDR3aa: CASSSQTGGSDTQYF

j_gene: TRBJ1-2
v_gene: TRBV5-6
d_gene: TRBD1
abundance: once
CDR3nt: TGTGCCAGCAGCTTGGAAACAGGGGGCGTCTATGGCTACACCTTC
CDR3aa: CASSLETGGVYGYTF

j_gene: TRBJ2-1
v_gene: TRBV12-3/TRBV12-4
d_gene: NA
abundance: once
CDR3nt: TGTGCCAGCACCCGGCAGGTCAACAATGAGCAGTTCTTC
CDR3aa: CASTRQVNNEQFF

j_gene: TRBJ2-6
v_gene: TRBV5-4
d_gene: NA
abundance: NA
CDR3nt: TGTGCCAGCAACAAGGACACCTACTCTGGGGCCAACGTCCTGACTTTC
CDR3aa: CASNKDTYSGANVLTF

j_gene: TRBJ2-5
v_gene: TRBV18
d_gene: TRBD1
abundance: NA
CDR3nt: TGTGCCAGCACACCACAGGGGACGGTTCAAGAGACCCAGTACTTC
CDR3aa: CASTPQGTVQETQYF

j_gene: TRBJ2-1
v_gene: TRBV11-1
d_gene: TRBD1
abundance: NA
CDR3nt: TGTGCCAGCAGCTTTACAGGGGGTGAGCAGTTCTTC
CDR3aa: CASSFTGGEQFF

j_gene: TRBJ1-5
v_gene: TRBV28
d_gene: TRBD1
abundance: NA
CDR3nt: TGTGCCAGCAGTACAAGACAGGGGGGGAGAAGCAATCAGCCCCAGCATTTT
CDR3aa: CASSTRQGGRSNQPQHF

j_gene: TRBJ1-5
v_gene: TRBV7-2
d_gene: TRBD1
abundance: NA
CDR3nt: TGTGCCAGCAGCCCGGGACAGGGGGCTTTTCAGCCCCAGCATTTT
CDR3aa: CASSPGQGAFQPQHF

j_gene: TRBJ1-4
v_gene: TRBV7-6
d_gene: TRBD1
abundance: NA
CDR3nt: TGTGCCAGCAGCCCTTACCGGGACAGGCTCTTT
CDR3aa: CASSPYRDRLF

j_gene: TRBJ1-6
v_gene: TRBV7-2
d_gene: NA
abundance: NA
CDR3nt: TGTGCCAGCAGCTTTGGGCGAAACAGGGTGCTTAATTCACCCCTCCACTTT
CDR3aa: CASSFGRNRVLNSPLHF

j_gene: TRBJ1-2
v_gene: TRBV19
d_gene: NA
abundance: medium-sized
CDR3nt: TGTGCCAGTGAGACCTATGGCTACACCTTC
CDR3aa: CASETYGYTF

j_gene: TRBJ2-1
v_gene: TRBV30
d_gene: NA
abundance: NA
CDR3nt: TGTGCCTGGTGGCGGGCCCCCTCGCGAGAGCAGTTCTTC
CDR3aa: CAWWRAPSREQFF